There are a few counts of the clone carrying this T cell receptor (beta chain). Trimming cost V 4 bases and J 7 bases; bases outside gene matches: 7. CDR3 size: 14 residues. Germline V CDR1 and CDR2: GTSNPN, SVGIG (reference sequence). The sample is drawn from a study of blood T cell repertoires in COVID-19. Per the study methods: Scientists estimated how many nucleated cells there were by amplifying reference gene primers. Assay: immunoSEQ multiplex PCR; the TCRdb copy retains only in-frame clones and omits some. V, J and clone size are those of that table, while D and trimming were read from the DNA. The sample includes over 600,000 clones, more than 80% seen only once; the top ten take roughly 0.25%.

The V gene is TRBV30, the J gene TRBJ1-2; TRBD1 matches 12 bases. The clonotype originates from a woman aged 18-35 years with acute or convalescent COVID-19. Specimen: peripheral blood. This chain's CDR3 is CAWTRRDRGPGYTF. The CDR3 DNA sequence: TGTGCCTGGACTCGACGGGACAGGGGGCCTGGCTACACCTTC.